This entry features one TCR beta chain sequence. This record comes from a study of T cells in tuberculosis. Thawed, overnight-rested PBMC were stained with GMM-loaded CD1B tetramer, viability dye and anti-CD3, then sorted. C32 glucose monomycolate from Rhodococcus equi was loaded onto the CD1B tetramers. CD14-expressing monocytes were removed from PBMC before cryopreservation and sorting. Only in-frame clones appear in the TCRdb table, and some are missing; sequencing was by immunoSEQ multiplex PCR. The sample lists 61,000 or so clones, about four fifths seen once, with 9.5% to 15% in the top ten. V was clipped by 7 bases and J by 10 bases, with 17 bases between them. CDR1 MNHEY and CDR2 SVGAGI come from the germline V gene. CDR3 length: 13 amino acids.

V is TRBV6-5 and J is TRBJ2-1; tentative D call: TRBD2 (6 bases). Specimen: CD1b-GMM tetramer-negative cells sorted from PBMCs. This receptor was obtained from an adult woman with latent tuberculosis. CDR3 coding DNA: TGTGCCAGCAAGGGACTCGACCAGGGCGAGCAGTTCTTC. Its translation: CASKGLDQGEQFF.